This is a list of T cell receptor beta chains from one sample in a study of response to subunit inactivated influenza vaccine. A single record per CDR3 protein comes from TCRdb applying MiXCR to the RT-PCR reads. The sample contains approximately 570,000 distinct CDR3 sequences, around 8% of which appear only once. The input for sequencing was PBMCs from blood, taken approximately 25 months after vaccination. These receptors were collected from a man aged 50 to 75 who received an inactivated influenza vaccine. Both conserved end residues are part of each CDR3. D genes are given only for firm matches. Expanded clones are given a class, and other clones once, few, many or no size at all.

abundance: many
d_gene: TRBD2
v_gene: TRBV12-3/TRBV12-4
j_gene: TRBJ2-3
CDR3nt: TGTGCCAGCAGTTCAGCGGGGCACACAGATACGCAGTATTTT
CDR3aa: CASSSAGHTDTQYF

abundance: many
d_gene: NA
v_gene: TRBV29-1
j_gene: TRBJ2-7
CDR3nt: TGCAGCGTTGGTCCCGGTGGCAGGTCAGCCTACGAGCAGTACTTC
CDR3aa: CSVGPGGRSAYEQYF

abundance: few
d_gene: NA
v_gene: TRBV11-2
j_gene: TRBJ2-1
CDR3nt: TGTGCCAGCAGCTTAGTGTTACCGAATACTTACAATGAGCAGTTCTTC
CDR3aa: CASSLVLPNTYNEQFF

abundance: few
d_gene: NA
v_gene: TRBV20-1
j_gene: TRBJ1-1
CDR3nt: TGCAGTGCTAGAGATCCTGGGTACCTGGAAGCTTTCTTT
CDR3aa: CSARDPGYLEAFF

abundance: many
d_gene: NA
v_gene: TRBV28
j_gene: TRBJ2-1
CDR3nt: TGTGCCAGCAGTTTACCTCCCTTCGGAGGGATCACTATACCCTCCTACAATGAGCAGTTCTTC
CDR3aa: CASSLPPFGGITIPSYNEQFF

abundance: NA
d_gene: NA
v_gene: TRBV27
j_gene: TRBJ1-5
CDR3nt: TGTGCCAGCAGATTGGAGGGTTATAGCAATCAGCCCCAGCATTTT
CDR3aa: CASRLEGYSNQPQHF

abundance: many
d_gene: NA
v_gene: TRBV5-1
j_gene: TRBJ2-1
CDR3nt: TGCGCCAGCAGCTTGGCCCCAGGGCACGATGAGCAGTTCTTC
CDR3aa: CASSLAPGHDEQFF

abundance: few
d_gene: TRBD1
v_gene: TRBV6-1
j_gene: TRBJ2-6
CDR3nt: TGTGCCAGCGGCAGGACAGGGGCTGGGGCCAACGTCCTGACTTTC
CDR3aa: CASGRTGAGANVLTF

abundance: NA
d_gene: NA
v_gene: TRBV7-2
j_gene: TRBJ2-1
CDR3nt: TGTGCCAGCAGCTTTTATTCAGGTGAGCAGTTCTTC
CDR3aa: CASSFYSGEQFF

abundance: many
d_gene: NA
v_gene: TRBV20-1
j_gene: TRBJ1-1
CDR3nt: TGCAGTGCTAACATCCAGGGGATTGGCACTGAAGCTTTCTTT
CDR3aa: CSANIQGIGTEAFF